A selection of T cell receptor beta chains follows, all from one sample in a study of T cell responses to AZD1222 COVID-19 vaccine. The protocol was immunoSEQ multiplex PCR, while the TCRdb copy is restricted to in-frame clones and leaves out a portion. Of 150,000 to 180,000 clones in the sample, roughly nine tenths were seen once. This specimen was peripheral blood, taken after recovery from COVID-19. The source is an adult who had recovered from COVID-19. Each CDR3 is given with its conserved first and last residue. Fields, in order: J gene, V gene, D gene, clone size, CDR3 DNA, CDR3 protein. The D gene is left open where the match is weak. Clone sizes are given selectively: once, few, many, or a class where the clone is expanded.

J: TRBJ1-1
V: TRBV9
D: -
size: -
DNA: TGTGCCAGCAGCGTAGAACAGGACACTGAAGCTTTCTTT
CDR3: CASSVEQDTEAFF

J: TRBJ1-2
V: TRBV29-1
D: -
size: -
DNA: TGCAGCGTTGAAGGGGGGGCAGGGGCGTATGGCTACACCTTC
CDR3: CSVEGGAGAYGYTF

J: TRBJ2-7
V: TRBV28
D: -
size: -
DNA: TGTGCCAGTAGGGCTGGGGGCGGGACTGTCGAGCAGTACTTC
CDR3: CASRAGGGTVEQYF

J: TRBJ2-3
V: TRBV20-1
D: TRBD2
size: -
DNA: TGCAGTGCTAGTAGACGGGAGGGCCGTTCAGATACGCAGTATTTT
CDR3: CSASRREGRSDTQYF

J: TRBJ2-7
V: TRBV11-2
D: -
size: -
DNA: TGTGCCAGCAGCTTAGAGAGGAGTCCCTACGAGCAGTACTTC
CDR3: CASSLERSPYEQYF

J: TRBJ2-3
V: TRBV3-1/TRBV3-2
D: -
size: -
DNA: TGTGCCAGCAGCCGACTCGCGAGGGGCACAGATACGCAGTATTTT
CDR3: CASSRLARGTDTQYF

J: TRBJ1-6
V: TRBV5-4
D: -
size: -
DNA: TGTGCCAGCACGGGGGAGAGTGAGAATTCACCCCTCCACTTT
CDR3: CASTGESENSPLHF

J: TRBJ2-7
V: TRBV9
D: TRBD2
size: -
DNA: TGTGCCAGCAGCATACGGGACTACTCCTACGAGCAGTACTTC
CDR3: CASSIRDYSYEQYF

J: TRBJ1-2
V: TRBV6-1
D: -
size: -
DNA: TGTGCCAGCAGTGAATGGCGGACGGATTATGGCTACACCTTC
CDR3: CASSEWRTDYGYTF

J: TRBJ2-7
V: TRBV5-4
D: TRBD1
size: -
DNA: TGTGCCAGCAGCATCGGGACAGGGTCCTACGAGCAGTACTTC
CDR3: CASSIGTGSYEQYF

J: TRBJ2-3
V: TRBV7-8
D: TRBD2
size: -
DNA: TGTGCCAGCAGCGCGGGACTAGCGGGGGGGGGCACAGATACGCAGTATTTT
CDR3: CASSAGLAGGGTDTQYF

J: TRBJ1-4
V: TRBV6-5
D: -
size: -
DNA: TGTGCCAGCAGGGCAGGGTTCCGGGAAAAACTGTTTTTT
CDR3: CASRAGFREKLFF

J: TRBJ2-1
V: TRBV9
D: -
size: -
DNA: TGTGCCAGCAGCGTAGTCAGAGGGAGTGAGCAGTTCTTC
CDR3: CASSVVRGSEQFF

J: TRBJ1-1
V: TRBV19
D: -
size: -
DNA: TGTGCCAGTATTCAGACAGGCAGGTACACTGAAGCTTTCTTT
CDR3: CASIQTGRYTEAFF

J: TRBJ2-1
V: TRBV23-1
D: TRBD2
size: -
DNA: TGCGCCAGCAGGCTCAGCGGGAGCTCCTACAATGAGCAGTTCTTC
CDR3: CASRLSGSSYNEQFF

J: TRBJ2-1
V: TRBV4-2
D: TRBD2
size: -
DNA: TGTGCCAGCAGCCAATCCGCTAGCGGGAGGGACAATGAGCAGTTCTTC
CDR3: CASSQSASGRDNEQFF

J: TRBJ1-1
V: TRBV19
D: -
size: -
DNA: TGTGCCAGTAGTATAAGCCAGGGAGGTTATAGGGCTTTCTTT
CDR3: CASSISQGGYRAFF

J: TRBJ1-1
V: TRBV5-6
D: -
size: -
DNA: TGTGCCAGCAGCTTGGGCGGTAACACTGAAGCTTTCTTT
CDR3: CASSLGGNTEAFF

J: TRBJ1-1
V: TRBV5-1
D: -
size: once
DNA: TGCGCCAGCAGCTTGGGAAATGGCGACACTGAAGCTTTCTTT
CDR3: CASSLGNGDTEAFF

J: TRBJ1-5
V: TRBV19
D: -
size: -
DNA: TGTGCCTCTAGGGCAGAGTATAGCAATCAGCCCCAGCATTTT
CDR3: CASRAEYSNQPQHF

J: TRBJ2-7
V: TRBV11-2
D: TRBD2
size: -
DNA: TGTGCCAGCAGCTTAAGCGGGGGGGCCTTATACGAGCAGTACTTC
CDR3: CASSLSGGALYEQYF

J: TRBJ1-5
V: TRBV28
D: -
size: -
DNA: TGTGCCAGCAGTTTAGCCCCCCGCAGCCAGCCCCAGCATTTT
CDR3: CASSLAPRSQPQHF